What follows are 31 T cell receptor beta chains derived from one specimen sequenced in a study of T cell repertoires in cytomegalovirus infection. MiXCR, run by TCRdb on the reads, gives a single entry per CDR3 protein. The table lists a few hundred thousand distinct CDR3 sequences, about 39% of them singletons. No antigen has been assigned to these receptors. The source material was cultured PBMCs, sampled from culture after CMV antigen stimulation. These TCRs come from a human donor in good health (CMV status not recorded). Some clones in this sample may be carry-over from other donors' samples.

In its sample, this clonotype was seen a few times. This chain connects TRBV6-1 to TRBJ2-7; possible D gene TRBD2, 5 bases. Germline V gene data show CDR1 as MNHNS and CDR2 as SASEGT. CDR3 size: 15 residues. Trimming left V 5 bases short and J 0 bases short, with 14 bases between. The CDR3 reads CASSPEADSSYEQYF. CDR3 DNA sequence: TGTGCCAGCAGTCCAGAAGCGGATAGCTCCTACGAGCAGTACTTC.

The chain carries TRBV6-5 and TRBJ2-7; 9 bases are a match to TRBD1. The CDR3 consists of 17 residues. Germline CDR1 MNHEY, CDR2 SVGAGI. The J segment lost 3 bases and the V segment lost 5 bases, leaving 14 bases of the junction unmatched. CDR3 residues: CASSRHTGGSGVYEQYF. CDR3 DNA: TGTGCCAGCAGTCGACATACAGGGGGCAGTGGGGTCTACGAGCAGTACTTC.

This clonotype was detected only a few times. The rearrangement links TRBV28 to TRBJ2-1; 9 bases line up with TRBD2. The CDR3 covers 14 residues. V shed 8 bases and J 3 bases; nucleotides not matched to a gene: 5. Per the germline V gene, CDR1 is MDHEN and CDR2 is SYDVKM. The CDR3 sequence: CASDSSGGYNEQFF. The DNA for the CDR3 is TGTGCCAGCGATAGTAGCGGGGGCTACAATGAGCAGTTCTTC.

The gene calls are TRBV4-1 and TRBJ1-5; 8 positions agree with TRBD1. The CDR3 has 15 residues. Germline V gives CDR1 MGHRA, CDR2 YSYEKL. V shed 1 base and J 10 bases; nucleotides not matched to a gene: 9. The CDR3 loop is CASSQALDREVPQHF. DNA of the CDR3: TGCGCCAGCAGCCAAGCATTGGACAGGGAGGTACCCCAGCATTTT.

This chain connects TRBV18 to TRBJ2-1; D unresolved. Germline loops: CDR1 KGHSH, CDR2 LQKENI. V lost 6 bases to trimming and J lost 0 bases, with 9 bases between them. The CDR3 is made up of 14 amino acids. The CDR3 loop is CASSQYSSYNEQFF. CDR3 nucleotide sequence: TGTGCCAGCTCGCAGTACAGCTCCTACAATGAGCAGTTCTTC.

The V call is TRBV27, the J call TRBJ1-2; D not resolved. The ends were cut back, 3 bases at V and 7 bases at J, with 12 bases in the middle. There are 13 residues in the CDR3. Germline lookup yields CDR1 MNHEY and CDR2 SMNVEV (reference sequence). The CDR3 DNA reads TGTGCCAGCAGTTTGCGGAAGCACGGTGGCTACACCTTC. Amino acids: CASSLRKHGGYTF.

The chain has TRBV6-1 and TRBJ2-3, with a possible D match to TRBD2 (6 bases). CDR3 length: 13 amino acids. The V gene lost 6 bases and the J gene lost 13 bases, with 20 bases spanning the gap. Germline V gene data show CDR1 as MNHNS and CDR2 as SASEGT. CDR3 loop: CASREPGTPFEYF. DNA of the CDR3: TGTGCCAGCAGGGAACCCGGGACTCCATTCGAGTATTTT.

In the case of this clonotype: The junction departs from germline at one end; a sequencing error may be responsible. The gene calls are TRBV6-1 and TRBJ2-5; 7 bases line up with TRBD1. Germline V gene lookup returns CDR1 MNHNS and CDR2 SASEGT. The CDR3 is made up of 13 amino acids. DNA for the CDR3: TGTGCCAGCAGTGACCTTTCCCCCGGGACAGCGAACTTC. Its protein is CASSDLSPGTANF.

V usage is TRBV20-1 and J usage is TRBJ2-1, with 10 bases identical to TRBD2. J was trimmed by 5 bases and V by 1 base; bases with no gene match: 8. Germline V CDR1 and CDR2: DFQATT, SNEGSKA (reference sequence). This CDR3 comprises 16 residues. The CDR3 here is CSARAQLAGSHNEQFF. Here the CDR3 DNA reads TGCAGTGCTAGAGCCCAACTAGCGGGGAGCCACAATGAGCAGTTCTTC.

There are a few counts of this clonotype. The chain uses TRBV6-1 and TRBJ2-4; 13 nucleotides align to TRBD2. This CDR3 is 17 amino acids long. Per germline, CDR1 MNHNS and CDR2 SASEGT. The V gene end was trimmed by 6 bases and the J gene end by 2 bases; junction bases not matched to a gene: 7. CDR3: CASSQLAGGPPKNIQYF. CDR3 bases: TGTGCCAGCAGCCAACTAGCGGGGGGGCCTCCCAAAAACATTCAGTACTTC.

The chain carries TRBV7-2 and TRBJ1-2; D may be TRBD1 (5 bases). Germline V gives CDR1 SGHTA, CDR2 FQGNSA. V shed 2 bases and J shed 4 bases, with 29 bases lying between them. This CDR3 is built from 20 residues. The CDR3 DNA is TGTGCCAGCAGCTTAAGTTCAGTCGAAAAGAGGACTCTTGGGGGCTATGGCTACACCTTC. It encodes CASSLSSVEKRTLGGYGYTF. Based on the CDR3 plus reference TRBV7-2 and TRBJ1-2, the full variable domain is GAGVSQSPSNKVTEKGKDVELRCDPISGHTALYWYRQSLGQGLEFLIYFQGNSAPDKSGLPSDRFSAERTGGSVSTLTIQRTQQEDSAVYLCASSLSSVEKRTLGGYGYTFGSGTRLTVV.

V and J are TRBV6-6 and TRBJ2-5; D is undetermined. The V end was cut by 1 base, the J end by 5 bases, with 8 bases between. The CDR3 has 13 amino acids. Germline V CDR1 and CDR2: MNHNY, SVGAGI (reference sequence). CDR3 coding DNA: TGTGCCAGCAGTTACTTCGAGTGGGAGACCCAGTACTTC. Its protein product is CASSYFEWETQYF.

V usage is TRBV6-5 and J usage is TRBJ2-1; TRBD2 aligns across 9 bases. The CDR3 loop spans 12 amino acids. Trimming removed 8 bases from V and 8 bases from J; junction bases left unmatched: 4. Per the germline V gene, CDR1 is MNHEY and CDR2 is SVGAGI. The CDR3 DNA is TGTGCCAGCCAGACTAGCGGCGATGAGCAGTTCTTC. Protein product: CASQTSGDEQFF.

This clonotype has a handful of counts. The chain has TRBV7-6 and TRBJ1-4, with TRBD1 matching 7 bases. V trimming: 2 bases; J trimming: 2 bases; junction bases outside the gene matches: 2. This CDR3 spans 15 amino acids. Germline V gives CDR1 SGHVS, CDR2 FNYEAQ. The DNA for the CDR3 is TGTGCCAGCAGCTTATTAGGGGGCACTAATGAAAAACTGTTTTTT. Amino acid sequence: CASSLLGGTNEKLFF.

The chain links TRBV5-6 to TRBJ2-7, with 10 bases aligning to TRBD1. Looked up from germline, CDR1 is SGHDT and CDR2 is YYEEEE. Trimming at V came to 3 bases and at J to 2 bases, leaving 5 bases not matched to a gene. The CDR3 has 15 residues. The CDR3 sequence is CASSWTDRGPYEQYF. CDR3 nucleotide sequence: TGTGCCAGCAGCTGGACCGACAGGGGGCCCTACGAGCAGTACTTC.

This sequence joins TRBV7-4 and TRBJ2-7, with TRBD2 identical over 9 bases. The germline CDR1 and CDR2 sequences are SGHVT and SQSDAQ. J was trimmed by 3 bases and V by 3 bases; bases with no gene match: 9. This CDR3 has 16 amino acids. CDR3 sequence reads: CASSFGASGDYYEQYF. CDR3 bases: TGTGCCAGCAGCTTTGGTGCTAGCGGGGACTACTACGAGCAGTACTTC.

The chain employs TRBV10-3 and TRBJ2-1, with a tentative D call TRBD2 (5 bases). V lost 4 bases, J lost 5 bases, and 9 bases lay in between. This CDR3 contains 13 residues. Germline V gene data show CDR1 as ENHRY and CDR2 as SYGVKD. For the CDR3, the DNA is TGTGCCATCAGTGGGGTCGGGGACAATGAGCAGTTCTTC. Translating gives CAISGVGDNEQFF.

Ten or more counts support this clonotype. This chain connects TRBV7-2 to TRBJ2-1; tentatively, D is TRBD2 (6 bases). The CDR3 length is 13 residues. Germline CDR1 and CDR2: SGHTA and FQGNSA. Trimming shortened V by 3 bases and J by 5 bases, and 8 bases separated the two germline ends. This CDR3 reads CASSFGGNNEQFF. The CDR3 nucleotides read TGTGCCAGCAGCTTTGGGGGGAACAATGAGCAGTTCTTC.

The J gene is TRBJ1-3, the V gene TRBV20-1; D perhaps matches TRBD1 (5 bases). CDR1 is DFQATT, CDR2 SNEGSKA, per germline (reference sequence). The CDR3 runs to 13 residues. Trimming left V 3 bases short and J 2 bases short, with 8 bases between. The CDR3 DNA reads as TGCAGTGCTAGTCCGGGGCCTGGAAACACCATATATTTT. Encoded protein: CSASPGPGNTIYF.

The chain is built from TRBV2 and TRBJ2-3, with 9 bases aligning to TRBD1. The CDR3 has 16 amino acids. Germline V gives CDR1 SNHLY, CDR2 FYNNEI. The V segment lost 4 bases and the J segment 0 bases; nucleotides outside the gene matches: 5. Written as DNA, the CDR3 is TGTGCCAGCAGTGCGCTGACAGGGGGGAGCACAGATACGCAGTATTTT. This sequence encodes CASSALTGGSTDTQYF.

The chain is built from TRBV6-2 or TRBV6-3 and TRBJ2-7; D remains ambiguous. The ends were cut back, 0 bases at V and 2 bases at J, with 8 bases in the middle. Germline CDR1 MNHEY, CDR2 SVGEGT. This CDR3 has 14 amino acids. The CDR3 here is CASSYSWLAYEQYF. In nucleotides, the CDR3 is TGTGCCAGCAGTTACTCTTGGCTAGCCTACGAGCAGTACTTC.

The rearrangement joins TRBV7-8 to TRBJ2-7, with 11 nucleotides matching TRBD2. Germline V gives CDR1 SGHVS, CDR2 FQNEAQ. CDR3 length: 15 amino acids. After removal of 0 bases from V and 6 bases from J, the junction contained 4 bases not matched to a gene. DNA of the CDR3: TGTGCCAGCAGCTTAGCGGTAGCGGGAGGGCCCGAGCAGTACTTC. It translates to CASSLAVAGGPEQYF.

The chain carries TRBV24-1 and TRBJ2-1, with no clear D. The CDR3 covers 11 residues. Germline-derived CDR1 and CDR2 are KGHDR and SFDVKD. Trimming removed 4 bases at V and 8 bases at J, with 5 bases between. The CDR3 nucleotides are TGTGCCACCAGTGAGTTGTATGAGCAGTTCTTC. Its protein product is CATSELYEQFF.

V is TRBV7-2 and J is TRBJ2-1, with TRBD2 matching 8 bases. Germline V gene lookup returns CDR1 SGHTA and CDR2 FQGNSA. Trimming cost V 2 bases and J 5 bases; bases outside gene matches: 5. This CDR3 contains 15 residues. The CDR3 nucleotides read TGTGCCAGCAGCTTACTCGGGGGGGTTAACAATGAGCAGTTCTTC. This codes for CASSLLGGVNNEQFF.

The CDR3, as DNA: TGTGCCAGCAGGAGGGGGTTTCAGGGCGGCAATCAGCCCCAGCATTTT. Protein: CASRRGFQGGNQPQHF. The J gene is TRBJ1-5, the V gene TRBV6-6, with D tentatively TRBD1 (6 bases). This CDR3 is 16 amino acids long. From germline, CDR1 is MNHNY and CDR2 SVGAGI (reference sequence). V lost 6 bases and J lost 2, with 17 bases in between.

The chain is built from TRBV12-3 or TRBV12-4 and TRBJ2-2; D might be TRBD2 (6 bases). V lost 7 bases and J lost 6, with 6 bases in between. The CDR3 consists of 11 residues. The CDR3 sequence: CASTSAGELFF. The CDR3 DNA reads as TGTGCCAGCACTAGCGCCGGGGAGCTGTTTTTT.

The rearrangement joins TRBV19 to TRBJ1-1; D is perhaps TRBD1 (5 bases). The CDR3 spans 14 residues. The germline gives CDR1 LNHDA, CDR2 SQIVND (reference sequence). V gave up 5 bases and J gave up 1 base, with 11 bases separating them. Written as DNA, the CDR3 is TGTGCCAGTAGTCGTAGACAGACGAACACTGAAGCTTTCTTT. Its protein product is CASSRRQTNTEAFF. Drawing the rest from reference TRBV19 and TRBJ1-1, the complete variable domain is DGGITQSPKYLFRKEGQNVTLSCEQNLNHDAMYWYRQDPGQGLRLIYYSQIVNDFQKGDIAEGYSVSREKKESFPLTVTSAQKNPTAFYLCASSRRQTNTEAFFGQGTRLTVV.

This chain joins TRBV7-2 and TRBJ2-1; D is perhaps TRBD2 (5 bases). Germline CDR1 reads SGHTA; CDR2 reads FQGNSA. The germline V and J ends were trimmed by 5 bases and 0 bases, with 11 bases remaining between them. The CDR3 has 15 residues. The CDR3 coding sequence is TGTGCCAGCAGCCCCGTAGGGAGCTCCTACAATGAGCAGTTCTTC. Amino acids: CASSPVGSSYNEQFF. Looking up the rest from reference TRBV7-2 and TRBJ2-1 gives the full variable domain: GAGVSQSPSNKVTEKGKDVELRCDPISGHTALYWYRQSLGQGLEFLIYFQGNSAPDKSGLPSDRFSAERTGGSVSTLTIQRTQQEDSAVYLCASSPVGSSYNEQFFGPGTRLTVL.

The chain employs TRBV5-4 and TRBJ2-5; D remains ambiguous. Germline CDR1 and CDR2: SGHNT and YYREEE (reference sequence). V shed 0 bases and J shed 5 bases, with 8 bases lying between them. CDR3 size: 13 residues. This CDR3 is CASSLVMGETQYF. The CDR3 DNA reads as TGTGCCAGCAGCTTGGTCATGGGGGAGACCCAGTACTTC.

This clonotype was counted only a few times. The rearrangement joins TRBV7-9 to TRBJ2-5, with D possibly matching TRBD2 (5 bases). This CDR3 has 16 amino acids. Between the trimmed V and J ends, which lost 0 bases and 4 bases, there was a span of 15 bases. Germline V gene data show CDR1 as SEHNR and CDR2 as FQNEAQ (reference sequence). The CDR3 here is CASSLAGSGMGETQYF. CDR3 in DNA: TGTGCCAGCAGCTTAGCAGGATCGGGGATGGGAGAGACCCAGTACTTC.

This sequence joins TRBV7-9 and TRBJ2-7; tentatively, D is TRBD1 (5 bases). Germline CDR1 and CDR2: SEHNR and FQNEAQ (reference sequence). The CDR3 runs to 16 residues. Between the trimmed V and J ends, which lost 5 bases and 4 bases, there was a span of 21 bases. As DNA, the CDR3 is TGTGCCAGCAGCCTGGCAGGACACCCAGGGAATTACGAGCAGTACTTC. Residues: CASSLAGHPGNYEQYF.